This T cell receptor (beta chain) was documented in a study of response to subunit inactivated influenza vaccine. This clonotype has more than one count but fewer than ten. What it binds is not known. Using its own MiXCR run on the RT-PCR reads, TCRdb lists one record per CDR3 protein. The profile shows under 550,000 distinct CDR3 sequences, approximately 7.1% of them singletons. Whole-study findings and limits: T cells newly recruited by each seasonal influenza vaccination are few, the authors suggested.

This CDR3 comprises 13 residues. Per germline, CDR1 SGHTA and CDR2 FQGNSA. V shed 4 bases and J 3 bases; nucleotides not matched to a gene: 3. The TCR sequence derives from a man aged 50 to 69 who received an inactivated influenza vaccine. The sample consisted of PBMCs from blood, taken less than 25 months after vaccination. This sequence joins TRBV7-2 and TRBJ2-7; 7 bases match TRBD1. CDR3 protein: CASSWDSVYEQYF. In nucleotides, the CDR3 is TGTGCCAGCAGCTGGGACAGTGTCTACGAGCAGTACTTC.